This T cell receptor (beta chain) was obtained from a study of blood T cell repertoires in COVID-19. Study context: From T cells, B-cell-depleted T cells, or PBMCs came the material, which was cDNA or gDNA.

Original methodology: Using reference gene primer amplification, nucleated cell counts were estimated. TCRdb's copy holds only in-frame clones and misses some; the assay was immunoSEQ multiplex PCR. The V and J calls and clone size are taken from that table; D and trimming were inferred from the DNA. The repertoire has around 25,000 clones, 90% of them found once; the top ten carry 1.7%. The CDR3 contains 12 residues. V lost 10 bases to trimming and J lost 8 bases; unmatched junction nucleotides: 8. The germline CDR1 and CDR2 sequences are SEHNR and FQNEAQ (reference sequence). The TCR sequence derives from a woman in her fifties or sixties with active COVID-19. Specimen: peripheral blood. V usage is TRBV7-9 and J usage is TRBJ2-1; the match to TRBD2 covers 7 bases. The CDR3 DNA sequence: TGTGCCACTCGCCGGGAGGAACATGAGCAGTTCTTC. This sequence encodes CATRREEHEQFF.